This T cell receptor (beta chain) is drawn from a study of vaccination and CD4 T cells after COVID-19. For the study at large: Overlapping peptides of the spike proteins of SARS-CoV-2, HCoV-NL63, HCoV-OC43 and HCoV-229E were used for cell stimulation. Cultures acting as controls obtained a CEFX pool, an HIV-1 Nef pool, or no peptide.

Sequencing of cultured CD4+ T cell DNA used the Oncomine TCR Beta short-read assay. Scientists extracted genomic DNA from CD4+ T cells grown in culture. One entry per CDR3 protein, called by TCRdb with MiXCR from the PCR reads. Among 15,000 or so distinct CDR3 sequences, approximately 59% were seen once, and the ten largest hold 4.5% to 6.5%. Regarding treatment: 10-day PBMC culture with coronavirus spike peptide pools or control peptides (ViraFEST assay). Roughly 1.9 million PBMCs went into each well for culture with 8.5 to 10 IU/ml IL-2 and 10 ug/ml peptide pools. CDR3 length equals 16 residues. The V segment lost 3 bases and the J segment 4 bases; nucleotides outside the gene matches: 11. Germline CDR1 and CDR2: LNHNV and YYDKDF (reference sequence). This clonotype was picked up one time. No antigen is known for it.

The rearrangement uses TRBV15 and TRBJ1-2, with 7 bases that match TRBD1. This material consisted of CD4+ T cells from blood, cultured in vitro, taken after SARS-CoV-2 vaccination. The sequence was obtained from a human donor who had recovered from COVID-19. The CDR3 spells CATSRDKKTGAYGYTF. The CDR3 DNA reads as TGTGCCACCAGCAGGGACAAAAAAACAGGGGCCTATGGCTACACCTTC.